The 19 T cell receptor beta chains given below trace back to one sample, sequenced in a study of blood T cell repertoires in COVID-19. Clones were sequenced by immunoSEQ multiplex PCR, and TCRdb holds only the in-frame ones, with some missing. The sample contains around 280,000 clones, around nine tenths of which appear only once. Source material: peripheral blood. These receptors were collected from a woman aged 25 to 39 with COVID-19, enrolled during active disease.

This CDR3 is CAYRTGPYEQYF. The DNA of the CDR3 is TGTGCCTACCGGACAGGCCCCTACGAGCAGTACTTC. This sequence joins TRBV30 and TRBJ2-7; TRBD1 agrees at 7 bases. J lost 2 bases, V lost 7 bases, and 5 bases had no gene match. CDR1 and CDR2 (germline): GTSNPN, SVGIG (reference sequence). This CDR3 has 12 amino acids. The full variable domain, completed using reference TRBV30 and TRBJ2-7, is SQTIHQWPATLVQPVGSPLSLECTVEGTSNPNLYWYRQAAGRGLQLLFYSVGIGQISSEVPQNLSASRPQDRQFILSSKKLLLSDSGFYLCAYRTGPYEQYFGPGTRLTVT.

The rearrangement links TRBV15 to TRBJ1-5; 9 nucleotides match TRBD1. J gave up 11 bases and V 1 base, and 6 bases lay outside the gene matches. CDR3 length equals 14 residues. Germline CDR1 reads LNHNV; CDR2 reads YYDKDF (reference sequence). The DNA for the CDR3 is TGTGCCACCAGCAGAGGACAGGGGGAGAGGGCCCAGCATTTT. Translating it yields CATSRGQGERAQHF.

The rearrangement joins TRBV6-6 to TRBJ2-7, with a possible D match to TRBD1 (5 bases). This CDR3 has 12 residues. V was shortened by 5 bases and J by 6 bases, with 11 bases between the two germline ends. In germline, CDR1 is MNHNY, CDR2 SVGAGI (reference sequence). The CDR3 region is CASSPQGLEQYF. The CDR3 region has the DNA TGTGCCAGCAGTCCTCAGGGCCTCGAGCAGTACTTC.

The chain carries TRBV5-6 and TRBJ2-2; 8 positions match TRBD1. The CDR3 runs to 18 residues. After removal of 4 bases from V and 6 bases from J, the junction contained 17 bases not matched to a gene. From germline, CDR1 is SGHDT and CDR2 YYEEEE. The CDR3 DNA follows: TGTGCCAGCAGCGCTCCTTTTGGCCGGGACAGGTCCTCCGGGGAGCTGTTTTTT. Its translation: CASSAPFGRDRSSGELFF. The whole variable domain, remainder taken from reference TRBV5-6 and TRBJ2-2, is DAGVTQSPTHLIKTRGQQVTLRCSPKSGHDTVSWYQQALGQGPQFIFQYYEEEERQRGNFPDRFSGHQFPNYSSELNVNALLLGDSALYLCASSAPFGRDRSSGELFFGEGSRLTVL.

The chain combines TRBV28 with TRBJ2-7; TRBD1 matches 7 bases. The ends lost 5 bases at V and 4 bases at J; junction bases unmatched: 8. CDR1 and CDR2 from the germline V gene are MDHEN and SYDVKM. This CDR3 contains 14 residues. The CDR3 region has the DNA TGTGCCAGCAGTCTGACAGGGAAAGGGTACGAGCAGTACTTC. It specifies CASSLTGKGYEQYF.

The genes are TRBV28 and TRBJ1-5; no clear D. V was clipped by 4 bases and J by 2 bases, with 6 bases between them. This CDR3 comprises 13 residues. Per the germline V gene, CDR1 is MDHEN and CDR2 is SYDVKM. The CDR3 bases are TGTGCCAGCAGTTGGGGAGGCAATCAGCCCCAGCATTTT. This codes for CASSWGGNQPQHF.

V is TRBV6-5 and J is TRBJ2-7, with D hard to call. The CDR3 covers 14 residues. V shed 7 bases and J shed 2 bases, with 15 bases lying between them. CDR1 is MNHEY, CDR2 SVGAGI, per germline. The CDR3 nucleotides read TGTGCCAGCAAGCCCCGGCCGGAGACCTACGAGCAGTACTTC. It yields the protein CASKPRPETYEQYF.

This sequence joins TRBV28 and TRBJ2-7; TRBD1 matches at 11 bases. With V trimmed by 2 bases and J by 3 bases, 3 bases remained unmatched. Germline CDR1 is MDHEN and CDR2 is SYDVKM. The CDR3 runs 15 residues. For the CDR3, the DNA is TGTGCCAGCAGTTTAATGGACAGGGGGCTCTACGAGCAGTACTTC. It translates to CASSLMDRGLYEQYF.

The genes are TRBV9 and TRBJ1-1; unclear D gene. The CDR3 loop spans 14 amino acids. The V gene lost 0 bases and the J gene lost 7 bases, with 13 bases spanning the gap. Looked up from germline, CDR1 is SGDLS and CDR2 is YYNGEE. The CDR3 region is CASSVEATDYEAFF. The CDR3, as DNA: TGTGCCAGCAGCGTAGAAGCCACAGACTATGAAGCTTTCTTT.

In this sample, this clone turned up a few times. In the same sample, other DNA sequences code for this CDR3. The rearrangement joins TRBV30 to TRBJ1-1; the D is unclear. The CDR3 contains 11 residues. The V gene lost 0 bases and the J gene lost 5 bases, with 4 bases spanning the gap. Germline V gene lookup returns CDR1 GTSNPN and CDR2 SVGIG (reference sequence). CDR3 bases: TGTGCCTGGAGTGTACTAACTGAAGCTTTCTTT. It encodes CAWSVLTEAFF.

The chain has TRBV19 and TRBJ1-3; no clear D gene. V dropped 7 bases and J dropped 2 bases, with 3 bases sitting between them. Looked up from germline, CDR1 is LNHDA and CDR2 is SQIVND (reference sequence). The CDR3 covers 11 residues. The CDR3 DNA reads TGTGCCAGTACTGCTGGAAACACCATATATTTT. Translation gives CASTAGNTIYF.

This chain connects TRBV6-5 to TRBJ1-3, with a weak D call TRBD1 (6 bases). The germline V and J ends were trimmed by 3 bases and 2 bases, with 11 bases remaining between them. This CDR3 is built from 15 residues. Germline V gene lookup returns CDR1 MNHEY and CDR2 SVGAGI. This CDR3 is CASSYRHRAGNTIYF. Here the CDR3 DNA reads TGTGCCAGCAGTTATAGACACAGGGCTGGAAACACCATATATTTT.

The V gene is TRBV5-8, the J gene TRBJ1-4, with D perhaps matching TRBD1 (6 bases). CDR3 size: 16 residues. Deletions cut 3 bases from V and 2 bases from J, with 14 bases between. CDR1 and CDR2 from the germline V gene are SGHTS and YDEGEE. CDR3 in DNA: TGTGCCAGCAGCTCTGGGACACACAACACTAATGAAAAACTGTTTTTT. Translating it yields CASSSGTHNTNEKLFF.

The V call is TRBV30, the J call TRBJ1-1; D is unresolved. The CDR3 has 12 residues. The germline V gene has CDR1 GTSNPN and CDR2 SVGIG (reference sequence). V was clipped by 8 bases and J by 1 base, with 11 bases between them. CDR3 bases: TGTGCCGGTGACACCGGGAACACTGAAGCTTTCTTT. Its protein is CAGDTGNTEAFF.

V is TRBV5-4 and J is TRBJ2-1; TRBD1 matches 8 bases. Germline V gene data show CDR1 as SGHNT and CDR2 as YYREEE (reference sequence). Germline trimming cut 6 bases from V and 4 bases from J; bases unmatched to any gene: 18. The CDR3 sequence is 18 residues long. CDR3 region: CASTSRGRAGGTYNEQFF. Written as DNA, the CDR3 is TGTGCCAGCACCTCGAGGGGGCGGGCAGGGGGCACGTACAATGAGCAGTTCTTC.

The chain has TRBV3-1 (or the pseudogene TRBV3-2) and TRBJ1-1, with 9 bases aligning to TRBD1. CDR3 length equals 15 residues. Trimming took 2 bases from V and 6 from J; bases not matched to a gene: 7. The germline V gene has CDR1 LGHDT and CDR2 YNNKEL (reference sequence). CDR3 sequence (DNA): TGTGCCAGCAGCCAACCGGGACAGGGCCCATCTGAAGCTTTCTTT. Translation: CASSQPGQGPSEAFF.

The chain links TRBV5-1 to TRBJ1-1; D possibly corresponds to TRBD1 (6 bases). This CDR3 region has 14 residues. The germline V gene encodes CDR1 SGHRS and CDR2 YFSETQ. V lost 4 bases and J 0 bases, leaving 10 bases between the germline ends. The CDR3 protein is CASSGGTLNTEAFF. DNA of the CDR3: TGCGCCAGCAGCGGGGGCACCTTGAACACTGAAGCTTTCTTT.

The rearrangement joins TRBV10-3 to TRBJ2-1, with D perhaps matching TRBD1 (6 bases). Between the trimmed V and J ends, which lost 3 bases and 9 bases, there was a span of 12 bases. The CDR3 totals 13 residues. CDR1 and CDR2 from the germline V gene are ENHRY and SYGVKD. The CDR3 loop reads CAISDSPTGEQFF. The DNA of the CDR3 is TGTGCCATCAGTGATAGTCCGACAGGTGAGCAGTTCTTC.

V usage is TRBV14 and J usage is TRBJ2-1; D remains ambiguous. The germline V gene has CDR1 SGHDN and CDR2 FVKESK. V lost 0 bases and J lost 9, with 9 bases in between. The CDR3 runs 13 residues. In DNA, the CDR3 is TGTGCCAGCAGCCAAGAGCCTTACGGTGAGCAGTTCTTC. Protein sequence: CASSQEPYGEQFF.